This T cell receptor beta chain was identified during a study of blood T cell repertoires in COVID-19. The CDR3 has 14 amino acids. The J segment lost 3 bases and the V segment lost 4 bases, leaving 6 bases of the junction unmatched. From germline, CDR1 is SGHRS and CDR2 YFSETQ. Clones were read by immunoSEQ multiplex PCR, and TCRdb kept only the in-frame ones, dropping some. The table has around 240,000 clones, approximately 84% seen once. Sequencing was done on a sample of peripheral blood. The origin of this receptor is a man in his forties or fifties with acute or convalescent COVID-19. The rearrangement joins TRBV5-1 to TRBJ2-7; 8 bases are shared with TRBD2. The CDR3: CASSPGLGIYEQYF. The DNA of the CDR3 is TGCGCCAGCAGCCCGGGACTAGGGATCTACGAGCAGTACTTC.